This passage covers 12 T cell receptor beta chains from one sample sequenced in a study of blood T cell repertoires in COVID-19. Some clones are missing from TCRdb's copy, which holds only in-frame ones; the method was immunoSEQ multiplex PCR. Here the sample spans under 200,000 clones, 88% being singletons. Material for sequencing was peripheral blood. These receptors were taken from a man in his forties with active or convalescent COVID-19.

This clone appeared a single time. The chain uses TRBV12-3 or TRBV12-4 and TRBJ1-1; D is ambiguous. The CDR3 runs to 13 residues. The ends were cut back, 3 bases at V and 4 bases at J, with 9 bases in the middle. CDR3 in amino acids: CASSFNLVTEAFF. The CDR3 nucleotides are TGTGCCAGCAGTTTCAATTTAGTCACTGAAGCTTTCTTT.

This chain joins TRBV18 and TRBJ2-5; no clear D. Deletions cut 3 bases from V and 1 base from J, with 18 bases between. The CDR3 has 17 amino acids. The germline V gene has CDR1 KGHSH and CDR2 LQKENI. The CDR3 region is CASSPPTRPNLQETQYF. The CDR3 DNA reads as TGTGCCAGCTCACCGCCGACACGACCCAATCTCCAAGAGACCCAGTACTTC.

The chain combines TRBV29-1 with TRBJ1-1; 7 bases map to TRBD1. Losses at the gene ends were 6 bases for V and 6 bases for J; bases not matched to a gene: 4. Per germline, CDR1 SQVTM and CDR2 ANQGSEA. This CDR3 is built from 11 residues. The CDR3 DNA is TGCAGCGTGTACAGGGGATCTGAAGCTTTCTTT. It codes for CSVYRGSEAFF.

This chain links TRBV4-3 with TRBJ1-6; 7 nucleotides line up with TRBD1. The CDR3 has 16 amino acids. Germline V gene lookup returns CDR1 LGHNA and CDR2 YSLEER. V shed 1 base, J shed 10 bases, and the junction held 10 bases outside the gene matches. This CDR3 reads CASSQGGTGEFSPLHF. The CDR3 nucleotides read TGCGCCAGCAGCCAAGGAGGCACAGGGGAGTTCTCACCCCTCCACTTT.

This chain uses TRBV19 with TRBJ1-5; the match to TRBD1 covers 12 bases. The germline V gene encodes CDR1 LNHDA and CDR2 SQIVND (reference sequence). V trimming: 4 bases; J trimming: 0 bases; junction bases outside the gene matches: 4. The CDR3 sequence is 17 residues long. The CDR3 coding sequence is TGTGCCAGTAGTACCGGGACAGGGGGCTCTAGCAATCAGCCCCAGCATTTT. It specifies CASSTGTGGSSNQPQHF.

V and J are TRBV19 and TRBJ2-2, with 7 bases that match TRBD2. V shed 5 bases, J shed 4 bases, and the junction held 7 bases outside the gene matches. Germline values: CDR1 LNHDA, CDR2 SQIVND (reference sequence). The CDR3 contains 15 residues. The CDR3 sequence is CASSFPSGGTGELFF. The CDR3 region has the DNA TGTGCCAGTAGTTTCCCCTCGGGGGGCACCGGGGAGCTGTTTTTT.

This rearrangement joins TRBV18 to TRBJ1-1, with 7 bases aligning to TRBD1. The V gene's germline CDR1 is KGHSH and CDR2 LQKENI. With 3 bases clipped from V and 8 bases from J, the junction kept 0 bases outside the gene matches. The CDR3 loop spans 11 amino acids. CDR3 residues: CASSPDREAFF. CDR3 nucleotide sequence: TGTGCCAGCTCACCGGACAGGGAAGCTTTCTTT.

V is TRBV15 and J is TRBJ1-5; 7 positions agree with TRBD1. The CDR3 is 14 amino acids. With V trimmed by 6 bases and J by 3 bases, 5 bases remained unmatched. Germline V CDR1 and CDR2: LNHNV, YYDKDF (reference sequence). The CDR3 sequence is CATSPGQPNQPQHF. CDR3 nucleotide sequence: TGTGCCACCAGTCCGGGACAGCCCAATCAGCCCCAGCATTTT.

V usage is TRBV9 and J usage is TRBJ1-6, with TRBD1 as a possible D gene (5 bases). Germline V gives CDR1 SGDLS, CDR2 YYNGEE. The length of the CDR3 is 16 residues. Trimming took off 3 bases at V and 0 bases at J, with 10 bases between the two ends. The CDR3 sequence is CASSGGLSSYNSPLHF. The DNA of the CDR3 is TGTGCCAGCAGCGGGGGACTGAGCTCCTATAATTCACCCCTCCACTTT.

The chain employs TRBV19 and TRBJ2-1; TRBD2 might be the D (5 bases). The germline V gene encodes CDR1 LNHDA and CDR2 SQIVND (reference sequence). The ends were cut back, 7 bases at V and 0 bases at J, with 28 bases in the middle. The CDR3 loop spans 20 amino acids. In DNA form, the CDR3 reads TGTGCCAGTACCCCGCCGCTTTCGGGCGGGTTCGTAAGCTCCTACAATGAGCAGTTCTTC. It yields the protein CASTPPLSGGFVSSYNEQFF.

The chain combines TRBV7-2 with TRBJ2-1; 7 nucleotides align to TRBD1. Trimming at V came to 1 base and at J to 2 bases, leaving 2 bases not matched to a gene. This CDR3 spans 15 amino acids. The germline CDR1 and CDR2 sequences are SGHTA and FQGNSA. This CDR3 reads CASSLVTGAYNEQFF. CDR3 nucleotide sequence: TGTGCCAGCAGCTTAGTTACAGGGGCCTACAATGAGCAGTTCTTC.

The CDR3 coding sequence is TGTGCCAGCAGTCGCCTTTGGGCCCCAGGGGAACGCACAGATACGCAGTATTTT. The encoded protein is CASSRLWAPGERTDTQYF. V gene TRBV7-9 combines with J gene TRBJ2-3, with D maybe TRBD1 (6 bases). CDR1 and CDR2 from the germline V gene are SEHNR and FQNEAQ (reference sequence). The V end was cut by 6 bases, the J end by 1 base, with 23 bases between. CDR3 length equals 18 residues. Full variable domain (rest looked up from reference TRBV7-9 and TRBJ2-3): DTGVSQNPRHKITKRGQNVTFRCDPISEHNRLYWYRQTLGQGPEFLTYFQNEAQLEKSRLLSDRFSAERPKGSFSTLEIQRTEQGDSAMYLCASSRLWAPGERTDTQYFGPGTRLTVL.